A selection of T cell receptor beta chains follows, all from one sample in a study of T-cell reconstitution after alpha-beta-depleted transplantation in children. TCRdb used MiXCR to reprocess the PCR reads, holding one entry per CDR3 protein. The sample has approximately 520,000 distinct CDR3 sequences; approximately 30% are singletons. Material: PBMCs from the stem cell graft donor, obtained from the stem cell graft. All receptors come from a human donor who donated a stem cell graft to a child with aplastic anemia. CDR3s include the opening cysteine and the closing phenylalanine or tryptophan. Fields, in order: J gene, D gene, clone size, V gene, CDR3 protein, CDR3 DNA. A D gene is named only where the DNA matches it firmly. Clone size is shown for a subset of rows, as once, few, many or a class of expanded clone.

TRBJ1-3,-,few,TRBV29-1,CSGSGGPGNTIYF,TGCAGCGGTAGCGGGGGTCCTGGAAACACCATATATTTT
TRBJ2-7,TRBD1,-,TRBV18,CASSPQPGTGDEQYF,TGTGCCAGCTCACCTCAACCCGGGACAGGGGACGAGCAGTACTTC
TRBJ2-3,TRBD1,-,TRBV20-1,CSASTGGDSDTQYF,TGCAGTGCCTCAACAGGGGGAGATTCAGATACGCAGTATTTT
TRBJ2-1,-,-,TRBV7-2,CASSLGGRSYNEQFF,TGTGCCAGCAGCTTAGGTGGCCGCTCCTACAATGAGCAGTTCTTC
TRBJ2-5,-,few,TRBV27,CASSLGSAGQLFQETQYF,TGTGCCAGCAGTTTGGGGTCGGCGGGACAGCTTTTCCAAGAGACCCAGTACTTC
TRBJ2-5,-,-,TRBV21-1,CASSKAREPHQETQYF,TGTGCCAGCAGCAAAGCACGGGAGCCACATCAAGAGACCCAGTACTTC
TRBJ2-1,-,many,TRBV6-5,CASSYRGNEQFF,TGTGCCAGCAGTTACAGGGGGAATGAGCAGTTCTTC
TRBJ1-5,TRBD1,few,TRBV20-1,CSAVIAGGISNQPQHF,TGCAGTGCGGTTATCGCAGGGGGTATAAGCAATCAGCCCCAGCATTTT
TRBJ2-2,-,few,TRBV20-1,CSAREQNTGELFF,TGCAGTGCTAGAGAACAGAACACCGGGGAGCTGTTTTTT
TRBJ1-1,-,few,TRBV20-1,CSARGLGGNTEAFF,TGCAGTGCTAGAGGGTTAGGGGGGAACACTGAAGCTTTCTTT
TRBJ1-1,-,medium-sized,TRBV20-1,CSARKGETEAFF,TGCAGTGCTAGAAAGGGGGAGACTGAAGCTTTCTTT
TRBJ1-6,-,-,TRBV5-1,CASSLVSGNNSPLHF,TGCGCCAGCAGCTTGGTGTCGGGGAATAATTCACCCCTCCACTTT
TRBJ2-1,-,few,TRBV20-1,CSAESPDDLEDEQFF,TGCAGTGCAGAAAGCCCAGACGACCTAGAGGATGAGCAGTTCTTC
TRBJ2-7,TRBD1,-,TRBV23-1,CASSQSCTPGQGAYEQYF,TGCGCCAGCAGTCAATCGTGTACTCCGGGACAGGGGGCCTACGAGCAGTACTTC
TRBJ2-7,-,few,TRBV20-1,CSARSVSPGEQYF,TGCAGTGCTAGATCTGTCAGCCCTGGAGAGCAGTACTTC
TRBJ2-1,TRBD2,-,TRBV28,CASSLPNKGSGSRNEQFF,TGTGCCAGCAGCTTACCGAACAAAGGTAGCGGGAGTAGGAATGAGCAGTTCTTC
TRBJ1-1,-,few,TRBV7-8,CASSLAMGTVAEAFF,TGTGCCAGCAGCTTAGCTATGGGGACTGTGGCTGAAGCTTTCTTT
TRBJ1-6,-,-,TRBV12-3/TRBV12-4,CASSLSVGDSPLHF,TGTGCCAGCAGTTTGTCGGTCGGAGATTCACCCCTCCACTTT